This TCR beta chain was recorded in a study of cytomegalovirus exposure and HLA in healthy donors. Study-level information: Researchers found that roughly 81% of a few hundred genotyped donors fell within the Caucasian-associated ancestry cluster.

The study ran its PCR with 60 Vbeta and 13 Jbeta primers. In the authors' methods: An analysis that came later counted 80 million or so unique TCR beta chains, roughly 11 million shared. Sequencing used immunoSEQ multiplex PCR; TCRdb keeps in-frame clones, though not all of them. V and J calls and clone size come straight from that table; D and trimming were deduced from the DNA. The sample holds 95,000 to 150,000 clones. Broader study findings: The study flagged approximately 180 TCR beta chains as cytomegalovirus-associated.

V dropped 3 bases and J dropped 2 bases, with 20 bases sitting between them. This CDR3 spans 17 amino acids. The germline gives CDR1 GTSNPN, CDR2 SVGIG (reference sequence). As concerns this clone: Its antigen is not known.

This TCR derives from a middle-aged man in good health and CMV-seronegative. The chain is built from TRBV30 and TRBJ1-5; TRBD1 is a possible D gene (6 bases). The sample was PBMCs. The CDR3 loop reads CAWSTGRGTLGNQPQHF. Written as DNA, the CDR3 is TGTGCCTGGAGCACAGGGAGGGGAACATTAGGCAATCAGCCCCAGCATTTT.